This T cell receptor (beta chain) came from a study of blood T cell repertoires in COVID-19. V lost 0 bases and J lost 4; bases outside the gene matches: 5. Germline V gives CDR1 SGHRS, CDR2 YFSETQ. This CDR3 is built from 16 residues. Libraries were prepared by immunoSEQ multiplex PCR; TCRdb keeps only in-frame clonotypes and omits some of them. The sample holds hundreds of thousands of clones, around 89% seen once. The J gene is TRBJ1-2, the V gene TRBV5-1, with TRBD1 matching 11 bases. This TCR derives from a young woman with acute COVID-19. Sequences were obtained from PBMCs or T cells enriched from blood (not recorded which). Here the CDR3 DNA reads TGCGCCAGCAGCTTGGACGGGACAGGGGGACTCTATGGCTACACCTTC. Protein product: CASSLDGTGGLYGYTF.